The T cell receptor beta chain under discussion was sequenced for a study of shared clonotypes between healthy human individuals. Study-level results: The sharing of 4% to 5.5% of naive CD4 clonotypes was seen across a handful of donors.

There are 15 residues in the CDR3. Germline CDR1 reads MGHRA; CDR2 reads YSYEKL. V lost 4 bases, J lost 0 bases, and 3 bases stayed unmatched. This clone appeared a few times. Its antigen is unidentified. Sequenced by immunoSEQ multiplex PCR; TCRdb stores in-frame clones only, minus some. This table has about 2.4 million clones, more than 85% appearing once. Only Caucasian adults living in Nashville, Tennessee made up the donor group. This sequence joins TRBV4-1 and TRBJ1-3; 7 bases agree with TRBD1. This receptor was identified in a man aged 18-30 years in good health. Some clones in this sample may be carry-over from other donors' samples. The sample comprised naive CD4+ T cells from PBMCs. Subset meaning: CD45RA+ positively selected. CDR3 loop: CASSRGTDSGNTIYF. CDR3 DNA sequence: TGCGCCAGCAGCCGAGGGACAGACTCTGGAAACACCATATATTTT.